What follows are 28 T cell receptor beta chains derived from one specimen sequenced in a study of regulatory T cells in long-lasting Graves disease. Noted time point: newly diagnosed GD, antithyroid drugs for less than 3 months. The authors made the TCR library using RNA they extracted from PBMCs. CDR3 regions were amplified by Arm-PCR using iRepertoire HTBI primers to build TCR beta libraries. MiXCR, run by TCRdb on the multiplex PCR reads, gives a single entry per CDR3 protein. The table shows 350,000 to 500,000 distinct CDR3 sequences, with approximately 14% occurring only once. This sample was shared with a second study, whose subject was T cells in Graves' hyperthyroidism and ophthalmopathy.

The material was peripheral blood mononuclear cells (PBMCs), obtained at new diagnosis, from a patient treated with antithyroid drugs. The source of these receptors is a woman aged 50 to 60 with Graves disease.

This clonotype was seen many times. This sequence joins TRBV5-1 and TRBJ2-7, with D perhaps being TRBD1 or TRBD2 (5 bases each). The CDR3 loop spans 14 amino acids. Trimming removed 6 bases at V and 2 bases at J, with 15 bases between. Germline V gene sequence: CDR1 SGHRS, CDR2 YFSETQ. The chain's CDR3 is CASKLEGFTYEQYF. CDR3 nucleotide sequence: TGCGCCAGCAAGCTCGAGGGGTTTACCTACGAGCAGTACTTC.

This clonotype was found many times. This chain joins TRBV5-1 and TRBJ1-1; no clear D. The germline V and J ends were trimmed by 2 bases and 1 base, with 9 bases remaining between them. In germline, CDR1 is SGHRS, CDR2 YFSETQ. The CDR3 consists of 14 residues. Here the CDR3 DNA reads TGCGCCAGCAGCTTCCAGACGGCGAACACTGAAGCTTTCTTT. Amino acid sequence: CASSFQTANTEAFF. Full variable domain (rest looked up from reference TRBV5-1 and TRBJ1-1): KAGVTQTPRYLIKTRGQQVTLSCSPISGHRSVSWYQQTPGQGLQFLFEYFSETQRNKGNFPGRFSGRQFSNSRSEMNVSTLELGDSALYLCASSFQTANTEAFFGQGTRLTVV.

A few counts support this clonotype. The V and J genes are TRBV24-1 and TRBJ2-1, with TRBD1 as a possible D gene (7 bases). Per germline, CDR1 KGHDR and CDR2 SFDVKD. The CDR3 has 16 amino acids. Trimming cost V 5 bases and J 2 bases, with 15 bases left between them. CDR3: CATSVGRGDAYNEQFF. Here the CDR3 DNA reads TGTGCCACCAGTGTTGGCAGGGGGGACGCCTACAATGAGCAGTTCTTC.

The chain's CDR3 is CAISVDRSSPLHF. The CDR3 bases are TGTGCCATCAGTGTGGACAGGAGTTCACCCCTCCACTTT. The chain joins TRBV10-3 to TRBJ1-6, with 7 positions matching TRBD1. There are 13 residues in the CDR3. Germline V CDR1 and CDR2: ENHRY, SYGVKD. The V and J ends lost 4 bases and 9 bases, in that order; junction bases with no gene match: 3.

The chain uses TRBV3-1 and TRBJ2-5; the D gene is possibly TRBD1 (5 bases). This CDR3 has 14 amino acids. Germline V gene data show CDR1 as LGHDT and CDR2 as YNNKEL (reference sequence). The V end lost 3 bases, the J end lost 5 bases, and 13 bases lay between the germline ends. The CDR3 here is CASSHGRAIETQYF. Written as DNA, the CDR3 is TGTGCCAGCAGCCATGGCAGGGCTATCGAGACCCAGTACTTC.

At least ten counts were recorded for this clonotype. V is TRBV9 and J is TRBJ2-2; 15 bases map to TRBD2. The length of the CDR3 is 19 residues. Trimming at V came to 2 bases and at J to 5 bases, leaving 10 bases not matched to a gene. In germline, CDR1 is SGDLS, CDR2 YYNGEE. The CDR3 protein is CASSVPTGLAGGGTGELFF. The CDR3 DNA reads TGTGCCAGCAGCGTCCCCACGGGACTAGCGGGAGGAGGGACCGGGGAGCTGTTTTTT.

This clonotype was recorded at least ten times. The genes are TRBV11-2 and TRBJ2-3, with D possibly being TRBD1 or TRBD2 (5 bases each). Germline V gene sequence: CDR1 SGHAT, CDR2 FQNNGV. The CDR3 length is 15 residues. With 2 bases removed from V and 0 bases from J, the gap between germline ends came to 9 bases. For the CDR3, the DNA is TGTGCCAGCAGCTTATTTGGGGGTAGCACAGATACGCAGTATTTT. Residues: CASSLFGGSTDTQYF. The entire variable domain, with the rest obtained from reference TRBV11-2 and TRBJ2-3, is as follows: EAGVAQSPRYKIIEKRQSVAFWCNPISGHATLYWYQQILGQGPKLLIQFQNNGVVDDSQLPKDRFSAERLKGVDSTLKIQPAKLEDSAVYLCASSLFGGSTDTQYFGPGTRLTVL.

This chain uses TRBV24-1 with TRBJ1-5, with D perhaps TRBD1 (5 bases). The V end lost 1 base, the J end lost 6 bases, and 9 bases lay between the germline ends. Germline loops: CDR1 KGHDR, CDR2 SFDVKD. The CDR3 consists of 14 residues. DNA for the CDR3: TGTGCCACCAGTGATTTTTCTGGGGCTCAGCCCCAGCATTTT. It yields the protein CATSDFSGAQPQHF.

This rearrangement joins TRBV28 to TRBJ1-2; D unresolved. The length of the CDR3 is 15 residues. V was trimmed by 4 bases and J by 1 base, leaving 13 bases between them. The germline CDR1 and CDR2 sequences are MDHEN and SYDVKM. The CDR3 DNA reads as TGTGCCAGCAGTTCCTGGGGTCGGGTTAACTATGGCTACACCTTC. It yields the protein CASSSWGRVNYGYTF.

The rearrangement uses TRBV6-2 or TRBV6-3 and TRBJ2-2; 12 bases line up with TRBD1. Germline trimming cut 5 bases from V and 8 bases from J; bases unmatched to any gene: 6. CDR3 length: 15 residues. Germline V gene lookup returns CDR1 MNHEY and CDR2 SVGEGT. DNA of the CDR3: TGTGCCAGCAGTGGGGACAGGGGGCGTCCTGGGGAGCTGTTTTTT. This codes for CASSGDRGRPGELFF.

This clonotype showed up many times. The chain is built from TRBV20-1 and TRBJ2-5, with 7 bases fitting TRBD2. The CDR3 length is 16 residues. Germline CDR1 DFQATT, CDR2 SNEGSKA (reference sequence). After removal of 0 bases from V and 4 bases from J, the junction contained 11 bases not matched to a gene. CDR3 DNA sequence: TGCAGTGCTAGAGATGAGGGGAGGGGCCTCCGAGAGACCCAGTACTTC. This encodes CSARDEGRGLRETQYF.

This clonotype was seen only a few times. This chain connects TRBV6-5 to TRBJ2-1, with TRBD1 as a possible D gene (6 bases). The CDR3 contains 15 residues. The germline gives CDR1 MNHEY, CDR2 SVGAGI. Trimming took 4 bases from V and 5 from J, leaving 15 bases between them. The CDR3 spells CASSSQGSPNNEQFF. The CDR3 DNA sequence: TGTGCCAGCAGTTCACAGGGTTCACCGAACAATGAGCAGTTCTTC.

The chain joins TRBV5-1 to TRBJ1-1, with 9 bases identical to TRBD1. CDR3 length: 13 amino acids. V shed 9 bases and J 5 bases; nucleotides not matched to a gene: 8. Germline V CDR1 and CDR2: SGHRS, YFSETQ. CDR3 sequence reads: CATKQGARTEAFF. The CDR3 nucleotides are TGCGCCACCAAACAGGGGGCGCGGACTGAAGCTTTCTTT.

This clonotype was seen repeatedly, ten times or more. The chain recombines TRBV2 with TRBJ2-1; 10 positions agree with TRBD2. V lost 5 bases and J lost 9; bases outside the gene matches: 10. The CDR3 covers 15 residues. The germline V gene has CDR1 SNHLY and CDR2 FYNNEI. This CDR3 reads CASSPGTSEMVEQFF. The CDR3, as DNA: TGTGCCAGCAGTCCCGGGACTAGCGAAATGGTTGAGCAGTTCTTC. The entire variable domain, with the rest obtained from reference TRBV2 and TRBJ2-1, is as follows: EPEVTQTPSHQVTQMGQEVILRCVPISNHLYFYWYRQILGQKVEFLVSFYNNEISEKSEIFDDQFSVERPDGSNFTLKIRSTKLEDSAMYFCASSPGTSEMVEQFFGPGTRLTVL.

In its sample, this clonotype was seen a few times. The junction departs from germline at one end; a sequencing error may be responsible. The chain joins TRBV18 to TRBJ2-1; 7 bases are shared with TRBD2. This CDR3 is built from 18 residues. Germline V gives CDR1 KGHSH, CDR2 LQKENI. The CDR3 DNA is TGTGCCAGCTCACCACCGAGCCAAGCGGGACTCTCCTACAATGAGCAGCTCTTC. This codes for CASSPPSQAGLSYNEQLF.

The V call is TRBV20-1, the J call TRBJ2-3, with TRBD1 matching over 11 bases. This CDR3 comprises 16 residues. J was trimmed by 6 bases and V by 0 bases; bases with no gene match: 8. In germline, CDR1 is DFQATT, CDR2 SNEGSKA (reference sequence). CDR3 nucleotides: TGCAGTGCTAGAGATCCGGGGACAGGGGGTTCGGATACGCAGTATTTT. Its translation: CSARDPGTGGSDTQYF.

This clonotype was picked up many times. This rearrangement joins TRBV7-9 to TRBJ2-1, with D maybe TRBD2 (6 bases). Per germline, CDR1 SEHNR and CDR2 FQNEAQ (reference sequence). Trimming removed 7 bases from V and 10 bases from J, with 20 bases in between. CDR3 length: 14 amino acids. The DNA for the CDR3 is TGTGCCAGCACCAACACGGGACTCCGGCCCGAGCAGTTCTTC. The encoded protein is CASTNTGLRPEQFF.

On this clonotype itself: This may come from a read error, since a much larger clone is one base off. The rearrangement uses TRBV6-1 and TRBJ1-5, with 8 bases fitting TRBD1. Germline CDR1 MNHNS, CDR2 SASEGT. The CDR3 length is 15 residues. Unmatched junction bases numbered 9, after V lost 10 bases and J lost 1 base. The CDR3 loop is CATTGDRSSNQPQHF. CDR3 DNA sequence: TGTGCCACCACTGGGGACAGGTCGAGCAATCAGCCCCAGCATTTT.

To note about this clonotype: This may come from a read error, since a much larger clone is one base off. V gene TRBV5-1 combines with J gene TRBJ2-7; 10 bases fit TRBD2. V was clipped by 3 bases and J by 0 bases; unmatched bases: 6. Germline CDR1 is SGHRS and CDR2 is YFSETQ. The CDR3 sequence is 16 residues long. CDR3 sequence: CASSSRGLADSYEQYF. Here the CDR3 DNA reads TGCGCCAGCAGCTCCCGCGGACTAGCGGACTCCTACGAGCAGTACTTC.

A remark on this clonotype: This clone may be a read error of a much larger clone one base away. This chain connects TRBV12-3 or TRBV12-4 to TRBJ1-4; 8 bases match TRBD1. The CDR3 runs 13 residues. CDR3 nucleotides: TGTGCCAGCACCCGGACAGGGAATGATAAACTGTTTTTT. Its translation: CASTRTGNDKLFF.

Many counts were recorded for this clonotype. The chain combines TRBV3-1 with TRBJ2-2, with D perhaps TRBD1 or TRBD2 (6 bases each). V gave up 6 bases and J gave up 5 bases, with 16 bases separating them. The CDR3 extends over 15 amino acids. Germline V gene lookup returns CDR1 LGHDT and CDR2 YNNKEL (reference sequence). CDR3: CASRRAGTHTGELFF. The DNA of the CDR3 is TGTGCCAGCAGACGGGCGGGGACACATACCGGGGAGCTGTTTTTT.

This clonotype has a count of ten or more. The chain links TRBV2 to TRBJ2-1; 7 bases are a match to TRBD2. CDR1 is SNHLY, CDR2 FYNNEI, per germline. V lost 5 bases to trimming and J lost 6 bases; unmatched junction nucleotides: 13. The CDR3 loop spans 16 amino acids. This CDR3 reads CASSLPLTSSANEQFF. In nucleotides, the CDR3 is TGTGCCAGCAGTCTCCCCCTGACTAGCAGTGCCAATGAGCAGTTCTTC.

The rearrangement uses TRBV12-3 or TRBV12-4 and TRBJ2-7; 10 bases map to TRBD2. The trim removed 6 bases at V and 1 base at J, leaving 6 bases unmatched. This CDR3 comprises 15 residues. CDR3 region: CASSPWTSGSYEQYF. DNA of the CDR3: TGTGCCAGCAGCCCATGGACTAGCGGTTCCTACGAGCAGTACTTC.

This clonotype was seen a few times. The rearrangement joins TRBV12-3 or TRBV12-4 to TRBJ2-6, with unresolved D. This CDR3 has 19 residues. Between the trimmed V and J ends, which lost 7 bases and 0 bases, there was a span of 22 bases. Here the CDR3 reads CASTSRVEQINSGANVLTF. The CDR3 bases are TGTGCCAGCACCTCTAGGGTAGAGCAGATCAACTCTGGGGCCAACGTCCTGACTTTC.

The chain joins TRBV29-1 to TRBJ2-3, with D tentatively TRBD2 (5 bases). Germline lookup yields CDR1 SQVTM and CDR2 ANQGSEA. The CDR3 has 13 amino acids. V lost 2 bases, J lost 9 bases, and 15 bases lay in between. CDR3 sequence: CSVESPGRETQYF. Here the CDR3 DNA reads TGCAGCGTTGAATCCCCCGGCCGGGAAACGCAGTATTTT.

This clonotype was recorded at least ten times. The genes are TRBV2 and TRBJ2-6, with TRBD2 identical over 11 bases. The V gene's germline CDR1 is SNHLY and CDR2 FYNNEI. With 6 bases clipped from V and 0 bases from J, the junction kept 4 bases outside the gene matches. The CDR3 loop spans 17 amino acids. The chain's CDR3 is CASRSLAGDSGANVLTF. For the CDR3, the DNA is TGTGCCAGCAGATCACTAGCGGGGGACTCTGGGGCCAACGTCCTGACTTTC.

The CDR3 sequence: CASIPRSWGRVPNTEAFF. The CDR3 nucleotides read TGTGCCAGTATACCTCGGTCATGGGGTAGAGTGCCGAACACTGAAGCTTTCTTT. The chain combines TRBV19 with TRBJ1-1; D is unclear. The CDR3 extends over 18 amino acids. Germline lookup yields CDR1 LNHDA and CDR2 SQIVND (reference sequence). Deletions cut 7 bases from V and 1 base from J, with 25 bases between.

The table lists this clonotype with many counts. CDR3 DNA: TGTGCCAGCAGCCAAGGTGCGGGGAGCTCCTACAATGAGCAGTTCTTC. It codes for CASSQGAGSSYNEQFF. This chain uses TRBV3-1 with TRBJ2-1; D possibly corresponds to TRBD2 (6 bases). CDR1 and CDR2 (germline): LGHDT, YNNKEL (reference sequence). The CDR3 contains 16 residues. Trimming cost V 1 base and J 0 bases, with 10 bases left between them.